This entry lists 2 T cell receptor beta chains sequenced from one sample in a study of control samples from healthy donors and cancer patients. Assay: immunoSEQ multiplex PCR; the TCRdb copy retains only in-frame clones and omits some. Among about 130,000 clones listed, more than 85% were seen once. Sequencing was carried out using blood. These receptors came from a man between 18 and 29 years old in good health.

The CDR3 sequence is CASSRLSGGGYTF. In DNA form, the CDR3 reads TGTGCCAGCAGCCGGTTGTCGGGAGGTGGCTACACCTTC. This chain connects TRBV5-6 to TRBJ1-2; D is ambiguous. The CDR3 has 13 amino acids. Germline V gene lookup returns CDR1 SGHDT and CDR2 YYEEEE. V lost 4 bases, J lost 7 bases, and 14 bases lay in between.

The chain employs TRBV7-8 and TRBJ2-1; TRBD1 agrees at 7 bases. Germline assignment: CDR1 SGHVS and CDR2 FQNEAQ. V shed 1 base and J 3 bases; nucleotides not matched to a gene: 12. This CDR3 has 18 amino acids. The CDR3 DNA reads TGTGCCAGCAGCTTAGACAGGGGTTACGTCCTGATCTACAATGAGCAGTTCTTC. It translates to CASSLDRGYVLIYNEQFF.